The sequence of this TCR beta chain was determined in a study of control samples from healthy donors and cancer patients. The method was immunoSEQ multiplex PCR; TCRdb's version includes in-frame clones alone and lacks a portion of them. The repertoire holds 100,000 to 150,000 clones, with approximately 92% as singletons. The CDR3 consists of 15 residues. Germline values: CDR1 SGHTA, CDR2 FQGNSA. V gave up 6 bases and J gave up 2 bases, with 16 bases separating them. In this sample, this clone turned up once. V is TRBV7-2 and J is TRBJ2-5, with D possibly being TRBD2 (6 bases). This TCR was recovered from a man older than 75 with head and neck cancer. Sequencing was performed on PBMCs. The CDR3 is CASRIGSLIQETQYF. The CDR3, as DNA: TGTGCCAGCAGAATCGGGAGTCTGATTCAAGAGACCCAGTACTTC.